The 17 T cell receptor beta chains below were found in one sample sequenced in a study of blood T cell repertoires in COVID-19. The data were produced by immunoSEQ multiplex PCR, yet TCRdb's version contains in-frame clones alone and is incomplete. Of approximately 260,000 clones detected, 75% to 85% appear once; the ten largest clones hold roughly 12%. The sequenced sample consisted of peripheral blood. These receptor sequences come from an older woman with active or convalescent COVID-19.

This sequence joins TRBV7-9 and TRBJ1-2; no definite D call. V dropped 5 bases and J dropped 4 bases, with 11 bases sitting between them. Germline CDR1 and CDR2: SEHNR and FQNEAQ (reference sequence). The CDR3 totals 13 residues. CDR3 nucleotide sequence: TGTGCCAGCAGCCTGCAGGAAGGCTATGGCTACACCTTC. Its translation is CASSLQEGYGYTF.

The chain couples TRBV15 to TRBJ1-1; the match to TRBD1 covers 8 bases. This CDR3 has 15 amino acids. J was trimmed by 3 bases and V by 0 bases; bases with no gene match: 3. Germline values: CDR1 LNHNV, CDR2 YYDKDF (reference sequence). CDR3 sequence reads: CATSRDQGADTEAFF. DNA for the CDR3: TGTGCCACCAGCAGAGATCAGGGGGCTGACACTGAAGCTTTCTTT.

The rearrangement joins TRBV5-1 to TRBJ2-3, with 8 bases fitting TRBD2. CDR1 and CDR2 (germline): SGHRS, YFSETQ. The CDR3 is 14 amino acids. The junction had 3 bases not matched to a gene; V was cut back by 4 bases and J by 2 bases. The CDR3 reads CASSGGGYTDTQYF. The CDR3, as DNA: TGCGCCAGCAGCGGCGGGGGGTACACAGATACGCAGTATTTT.

The sample holds a few counts of this clone. The J gene is TRBJ1-6, the V gene TRBV11-2; 7 bases map to TRBD1. Trimming took 4 bases from V and 9 from J; bases not matched to a gene: 9. The germline V gene encodes CDR1 SGHAT and CDR2 FQNNGV. CDR3 length equals 15 residues. CDR3 sequence (DNA): TGTGCCAGCAGCTACCCACAGGGGATCGGTTCACCCCTCCACTTT. Translated: CASSYPQGIGSPLHF.

A few counts support this clone. CDR3 coding DNA: TGTGCCACCCACTCGGGGGGATCTCATAGCAATCAGCCCCAGCATTTT. It translates to CATHSGGSHSNQPQHF. The chain carries TRBV19 and TRBJ1-5; perhaps TRBD1 as D (5 bases). V gave up 10 bases and J gave up 0 bases, with 19 bases separating them. The CDR3 runs 16 residues. CDR1 is LNHDA and CDR2 is SQIVND in the germline V gene (reference sequence).

There are a few counts of this clone. V and J are TRBV14 and TRBJ1-6; 9 bases align to TRBD1. The length of the CDR3 is 18 residues. V trimming: 2 bases; J trimming: 1 base; junction bases outside the gene matches: 6. Germline-derived CDR1 and CDR2 are SGHDN and FVKESK. The CDR3 region is CASSQTTGGASYNSPLHF. As DNA, the CDR3 is TGTGCCAGCAGCCAAACCACAGGGGGCGCGTCCTATAATTCACCCCTCCACTTT. Together with reference TRBV14 and TRBJ1-6, the CDR3 gives the full variable domain: EAGVTQFPSHSVIEKGQTVTLRCDPISGHDNLYWYRRVMGKEIKFLLHFVKESKQDESGMPNNRFLAERTGGTYSTLKVQPAELEDSGVYFCASSQTTGGASYNSPLHFGNGTRLTVT.

The chain carries TRBV6-2 or TRBV6-3 and TRBJ2-1, with 8 bases matching TRBD2. The CDR3 spans 16 residues. CDR1 MNHEY and CDR2 SVGEGT come from the germline V gene. V lost 0 bases and J lost 2; bases outside the gene matches: 3. The CDR3 region has the DNA TGTGCCAGCAGTTACTCTGGGCGGGGGGCCTACAATGAGCAGTTCTTC. It is translated as CASSYSGRGAYNEQFF.

The chain links TRBV7-9 to TRBJ2-3, with TRBD2 as a possible D gene (6 bases). The CDR3 covers 16 residues. Germline lookup yields CDR1 SEHNR and CDR2 FQNEAQ (reference sequence). The V gene lost 2 bases and the J gene lost 0 bases, with 12 bases spanning the gap. This CDR3 is CASSLPPGTSTDTQYF. In nucleotides, the CDR3 is TGTGCCAGCAGCTTACCTCCCGGGACTAGCACAGATACGCAGTATTTT.

The chain has TRBV2 and TRBJ2-7; 8 bases map to TRBD2. The trim removed 5 bases at V and 0 bases at J, leaving 9 bases unmatched. Germline-derived CDR1 and CDR2 are SNHLY and FYNNEI. This CDR3 has 16 residues. CDR3 nucleotide sequence: TGTGCCAGCAGTAACCCGGGGGGGGGAGACTCCTACGAGCAGTACTTC. Residues: CASSNPGGGDSYEQYF.

This chain connects TRBV5-1 to TRBJ1-1; 12 bases are shared with TRBD1. V was pared by 4 bases and J by 1 base, with 2 bases of the junction left unmatched. In germline, CDR1 is SGHRS, CDR2 YFSETQ. CDR3 length: 15 amino acids. CDR3 bases: TGCGCCAGCAGCAGGGGACAGGGGGCGAACACTGAAGCTTTCTTT. This gives the protein CASSRGQGANTEAFF. Full variable domain (rest looked up from reference TRBV5-1 and TRBJ1-1): KAGVTQTPRYLIKTRGQQVTLSCSPISGHRSVSWYQQTPGQGLQFLFEYFSETQRNKGNFPGRFSGRQFSNSRSEMNVSTLELGDSALYLCASSRGQGANTEAFFGQGTRLTVV.

The chain uses TRBV28 and TRBJ1-2; 9 nucleotides align to TRBD1. Trimming took 3 bases from V and 8 from J; bases not matched to a gene: 7. The CDR3 is 14 residues long. Germline V gene lookup returns CDR1 MDHEN and CDR2 SYDVKM. The CDR3 coding sequence is TGTGCCAGCAGTTTTCCCGGGACAGGGAGCGGCTACACCTTC. Protein sequence: CASSFPGTGSGYTF.

This clone showed up just a few times. This chain links TRBV4-3 with TRBJ1-3; TRBD1 aligns across 8 bases. CDR1 and CDR2 from the germline V gene are LGHNA and YSLEER. CDR3 size: 15 residues. Trimming took 4 bases from V and 4 from J; bases not matched to a gene: 6. The CDR3 bases are TGCGCCAGCAGCCGATCCTGGGACAGGGGAAACACCATATATTTT. Protein: CASSRSWDRGNTIYF.

The V call is TRBV7-8, the J call TRBJ2-5; perhaps TRBD2 as D (7 bases). CDR1 is SGHVS and CDR2 is FQNEAQ in the germline V gene. The ends were cut back, 4 bases at V and 0 bases at J, with 9 bases in the middle. The CDR3 has 14 amino acids. CDR3 sequence: CASSWGGHQETQYF. CDR3 DNA: TGTGCCAGCAGCTGGGGGGGGCACCAAGAGACCCAGTACTTC.

The chain couples TRBV30 to TRBJ1-6; a weak D match, TRBD1 (6 bases). CDR3 length: 15 residues. V was pared by 0 bases and J by 8 bases, with 14 bases between. Germline V lookup: CDR1 GTSNPN, CDR2 SVGIG (reference sequence). The CDR3 DNA reads TGTGCCTGGAGTGTGGGGGCGCCGGGTTATTCACCCCTCCACTTT. Its translation is CAWSVGAPGYSPLHF.

V and J are TRBV5-1 and TRBJ1-2, with D possibly matching TRBD1 (6 bases). The V end was cut by 3 bases, the J end by 2 bases, with 14 bases between. This CDR3 has 15 residues. Germline lookup yields CDR1 SGHRS and CDR2 YFSETQ. The DNA for the CDR3 is TGCGCCAGCAGCTCGACCTGGACAGAGAACTATGGCTACACCTTC. Translating it yields CASSSTWTENYGYTF.

This chain uses TRBV19 with TRBJ1-5; no clear D. Germline V lookup: CDR1 LNHDA, CDR2 SQIVND (reference sequence). V was pared by 6 bases and J by 4 bases, with 19 bases between. CDR3 size: 16 residues. CDR3 in amino acids: CASSPIGWGANQPQHF. The CDR3 DNA sequence: TGTGCCAGTAGCCCTATCGGTTGGGGAGCAAATCAGCCCCAGCATTTT.

The chain recombines TRBV20-1 with TRBJ2-7; 7 positions match TRBD1. The junction had 5 bases not matched to a gene; V was cut back by 3 bases and J by 3 bases. There are 13 residues in the CDR3. Looked up from germline, CDR1 is DFQATT and CDR2 is SNEGSKA (reference sequence). CDR3 nucleotide sequence: TGCAGTGCTAGTTCCCCAGGGGGCTACGAGCAGTACTTC. This gives the protein CSASSPGGYEQYF.